The 7 T cell receptor beta chains below all came from one sample that was sequenced in a study of identical twins' blood T cells. From the 5' RACE reads, TCRdb called clonotypes with MiXCR, one entry per CDR3 protein. The top ten hold 5.5% to 7% of the sample, which has 350,000 to 400,000 distinct CDR3 sequences, 25% to 35% seen once. The sample consisted of PBMCs. Receptors originate from a woman aged 18 to 55 in good health.

The rearrangement joins TRBV6-6 to TRBJ2-5, with D possibly being TRBD2 (6 bases). The germline gives CDR1 MNHNY, CDR2 SVGAGI (reference sequence). The CDR3 runs to 14 residues. V was trimmed by 6 bases and J by 0 bases, leaving 11 bases between them. This CDR3 is CASRSGGYQETQYF. The DNA of the CDR3 is TGTGCCAGCAGATCCGGGGGATACCAAGAGACCCAGTACTTC.

The chain is built from TRBV6-2 or TRBV6-3 and TRBJ1-2; D might be TRBD1 (5 bases). The germline V gene has CDR1 MNHEY and CDR2 SVGEGT. The V and J ends lost 2 bases and 10 bases respectively, with 17 bases between them. The CDR3 is 14 amino acids. The CDR3 spells CASSYPAGAVIYTF. The CDR3 region has the DNA TGTGCCAGCAGTTACCCGGCCGGGGCTGTTATCTACACCTTC.

This clonotype was detected a few times. This rearrangement joins TRBV6-2 or TRBV6-3 to TRBJ1-5; 7 positions agree with TRBD1. The CDR3 has 14 residues. Trimming removed 5 bases from V and 2 bases from J; junction bases left unmatched: 3. Germline assignment: CDR1 MNHEY and CDR2 SVGEGT. CDR3 sequence (DNA): TGTGCCAGCAGTGGAGACAGGGGCAATCAGCCCCAGCATTTT. It yields the protein CASSGDRGNQPQHF.

V and J are TRBV6-6 and TRBJ1-2; D possibly corresponds to TRBD1 (5 bases). Trimming took off 2 bases at V and 8 bases at J, with 12 bases between the two ends. The CDR3 contains 13 residues. From germline, CDR1 is MNHNY and CDR2 SVGAGI (reference sequence). The CDR3 loop reads CASSYMAGNGYTF. In DNA, the CDR3 is TGTGCCAGCAGTTACATGGCAGGGAACGGCTACACCTTC.

There are a few counts of this clonotype. The J gene is TRBJ1-3, the V gene TRBV15, with 8 bases that match TRBD1. With 1 base clipped from V and 2 bases from J, the junction kept 1 base outside the gene matches. Germline-derived CDR1 and CDR2 are LNHNV and YYDKDF (reference sequence). This CDR3 spans 15 amino acids. The CDR3 is CATSRGTGTGNTIYF. Written as DNA, the CDR3 is TGTGCCACCAGCAGAGGGACAGGGACTGGAAACACCATATATTTT.

This clonotype was counted only a few times. V is TRBV6-2 or TRBV6-3 and J is TRBJ2-1, with a weak D call TRBD2 (6 bases). Looked up from germline, CDR1 is MNHEY and CDR2 is SVGEGT. The CDR3 runs 14 residues. V gave up 7 bases and J gave up 6 bases, with 16 bases separating them. CDR3 DNA: TGTGCCAGCAACCTTTACGGGAGTATCAATGAGCAGTTCTTC. This gives the protein CASNLYGSINEQFF.

The CDR3 region is CAISVGVGADTQYF. The CDR3 DNA reads as TGTGCCATCAGTGTCGGAGTAGGGGCAGATACGCAGTATTTT. The V call is TRBV10-3, the J call TRBJ2-3, with D perhaps matching TRBD1 (5 bases). Germline CDR1 reads ENHRY; CDR2 reads SYGVKD. This CDR3 has 14 residues. Between the trimmed V and J ends, which lost 4 bases and 4 bases, there was a span of 12 bases.